The present T cell receptor beta chain was sequenced within a study of vaccination and CD4 T cells after COVID-19. Across the whole study: Cells were stimulated with overlapping spike peptides from SARS-CoV-2, HCoV-NL63, HCoV-OC43 and HCoV-229E.

The V and J ends lost 1 base and 4 bases respectively, with 13 bases between them. Per the germline V gene, CDR1 is SGHNT and CDR2 is YENEEA. The CDR3 extends over 15 amino acids. Remarks on this clonotype: Its antigen is unknown.

Study-level points and caveats: This study had few convalescent patients and no early post-infection samples. Reactive clone data from convalescent patients indicated a median of approximately 90% appearing only post-vaccination.

Specified treatment: approximately nine-day PBMC culture with coronavirus spike peptide pools or control peptides (ViraFEST assay). An Oncomine TCR Beta short-read assay was used to sequence the DNA from cultured CD4+ T cells. In this case, cultured CD4+ T cells provided the extracted genomic DNA. One entry per CDR3 protein results from TCRdb running MiXCR on the PCR reads. The sample has about 18,000 distinct CDR3 sequences, less than 65% seen once. Material for sequencing was CD4+ T cells from blood, cultured in vitro. The genes are TRBV11-3 and TRBJ1-1; D possibly corresponds to TRBD1 (6 bases). This clonotype originated in a human donor who had recovered from COVID-19. The CDR3 region has the DNA TGTGCCAGCAGCTTAGGGACACAGGGCGGCACTGAAGCTTTCTTT. This sequence encodes CASSLGTQGGTEAFF. The whole variable domain, remainder taken from reference TRBV11-3 and TRBJ1-1, is EAGVVQSPRYKIIEKKQPVAFWCNPISGHNTLYWYLQNLGQGPELLIRYENEEAVDDSQLPKDRFSAERLKGVDSTLKIQPAELGDSAVYLCASSLGTQGGTEAFFGQGTRLTVV.